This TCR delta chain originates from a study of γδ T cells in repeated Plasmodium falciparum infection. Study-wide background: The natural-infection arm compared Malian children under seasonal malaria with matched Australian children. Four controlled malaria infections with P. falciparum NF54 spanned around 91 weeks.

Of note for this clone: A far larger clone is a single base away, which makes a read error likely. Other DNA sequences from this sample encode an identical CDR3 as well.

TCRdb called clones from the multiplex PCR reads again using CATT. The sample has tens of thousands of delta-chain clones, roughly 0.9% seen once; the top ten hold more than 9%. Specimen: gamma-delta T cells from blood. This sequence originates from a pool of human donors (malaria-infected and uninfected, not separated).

The CDR3 loop is CACDTGSLLGASLTDKLIF. CDR3 bases: TGTGCCTGTGACACCGGCTCTTTACTGGGGGCCTCTCTGACCGATAAACTCATCTTC. No J gene was named, though the V gene is TRDV2; TRDD3 is the table's D call and was not checked against the DNA. Germline V gene data show CDR1 as GEAIGNYY and CDR2 as EKD. The CDR3 runs 19 residues.